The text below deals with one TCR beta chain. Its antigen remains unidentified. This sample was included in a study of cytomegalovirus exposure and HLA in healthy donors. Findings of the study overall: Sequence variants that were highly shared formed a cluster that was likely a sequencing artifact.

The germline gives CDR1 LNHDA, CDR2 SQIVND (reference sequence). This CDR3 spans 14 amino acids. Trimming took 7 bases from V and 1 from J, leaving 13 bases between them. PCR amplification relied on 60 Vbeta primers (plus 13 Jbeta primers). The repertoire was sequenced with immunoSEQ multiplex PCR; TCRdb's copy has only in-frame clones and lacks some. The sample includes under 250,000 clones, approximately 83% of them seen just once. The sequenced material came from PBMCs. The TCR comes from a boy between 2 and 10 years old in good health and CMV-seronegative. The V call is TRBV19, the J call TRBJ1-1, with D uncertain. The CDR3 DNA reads TGTGCCAGTACCTCAGGACGGGGGAACACTGAAGCTTTCTTT. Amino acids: CASTSGRGNTEAFF.